These 17 T cell receptor beta chains came from one sample sequenced in a study of T-cell memory formation after mild COVID-19 (dated by TCRdb to the early 2020s). Library method: 5' RACE. Sequenced using an Illumina NovaSeq 6000. TCRdb applied fastp at Q25 and MiXCR to the public reads, then kept only in-frame beta chains. Rows with one shared CDR3 protein collapse into an entry with the most common genes and DNA. The sample table records 250,000 to 350,000 distinct CDR3 sequences; roughly 19% of these occur just once. The ten top clones hold about 21% of the sample. The material sequenced was PBMCs or a T cell subset sorted from them (not recorded which). The receptors originated from a man aged 18 to 29 who had mild COVID-19 (a few samples of this study predate the infection). The sample titles of this study are shuffled in the database, so cell type and time point are left out; the donor was told from shared clones.

V and J are TRBV2 and TRBJ2-2; no firm D call. The CDR3 sequence is 15 residues long. The germline V gene has CDR1 SNHLY and CDR2 FYNNEI. Trimming pared 0 bases from V and 9 bases from J, leaving 14 bases between. The CDR3 here is CASSEAPVGRRELFF. The CDR3 DNA is TGTGCCAGCAGTGAAGCTCCCGTAGGACGCCGGGAGCTGTTTTTT.

This clonotype was recorded a few times. The chain is built from TRBV6-2 or TRBV6-3 and TRBJ2-7; 9 bases align to TRBD2. Looked up from germline, CDR1 is MNHEY and CDR2 is SVGEGT. The CDR3 contains 14 residues. The V gene end was trimmed by 7 bases and the J gene end by 2 bases; junction bases not matched to a gene: 6. CDR3 DNA sequence: TGTGCCAGCACTCCGACTAGCGGAACCTACGAGCAGTACTTC. Its protein is CASTPTSGTYEQYF.

This clonotype has more than one count but fewer than ten. The gene calls are TRBV4-3 and TRBJ2-3; unclear D gene. This CDR3 is built from 13 residues. Germline V lookup: CDR1 LGHNA, CDR2 YSLEER. Trimming removed 5 bases from V and 4 bases from J, with 10 bases in between. For the CDR3, the DNA is TGCGCCAGCAGCAACTCGCACTCAGATACGCAGTATTTT. Translated: CASSNSHSDTQYF.

The chain has TRBV20-1 and TRBJ1-6, with 7 bases fitting TRBD1. Germline trimming cut 3 bases from V and 8 bases from J; bases unmatched to any gene: 7. The CDR3 covers 14 residues. Germline V CDR1 and CDR2: DFQATT, SNEGSKA (reference sequence). CDR3 sequence: CSARGDRVYSPLHF. For the CDR3, the DNA is TGCAGTGCTAGGGGCGACAGGGTATATTCACCCCTCCACTTT.

The rearrangement joins TRBV10-2 to TRBJ1-1; D gene ambiguous. Trimming took 8 bases from V and 6 from J, leaving 7 bases between them. Germline assignment: CDR1 WSHSY and CDR2 SAAADI. The CDR3 has 10 residues. CDR3 in DNA: TGCGCCAGCGGGAGAGCTGAAGCTTTCTTT. Protein: CASGRAEAFF.

The sample holds many counts of this clonotype. V is TRBV5-4 and J is TRBJ2-3; D is unclear. The germline V gene has CDR1 SGHNT and CDR2 YYREEE (reference sequence). The CDR3 sequence is 14 residues long. Trimming shortened V by 2 bases and J by 2 bases, and 9 bases separated the two germline ends. CDR3 nucleotide sequence: TGTGCCAGCAGCTTTCCCGAGATCACAGATACGCAGTATTTT. It is translated as CASSFPEITDTQYF.

The CDR3 reads CASSLRRGGSDTQYF. The CDR3 bases are TGTGCCAGCAGTTTGCGACGGGGGGGGTCAGATACGCAGTATTTT. The chain links TRBV12-3 or TRBV12-4 to TRBJ2-3; TRBD2 matches 8 bases. The CDR3 runs to 15 residues. V was clipped by 3 bases and J by 4 bases; unmatched bases: 6.

The J gene is TRBJ1-5, the V gene TRBV7-8; possible D gene TRBD1, 5 bases. Trimming cost V 5 bases and J 3 bases, with 11 bases left between them. CDR3 length equals 14 residues. CDR1 and CDR2 (germline): SGHVS, FQNEAQ. Written as DNA, the CDR3 is TGTGCCAGCAGCCAACAGGCTTACAATCAGCCCCAGCATTTT. Protein product: CASSQQAYNQPQHF.

There are a few counts of this clonotype. This chain's CDR3 is CASSLEAAGELFF. Written as DNA, the CDR3 is TGTGCCAGCAGCCTCGAGGCGGCCGGGGAGCTGTTTTTT. The chain is built from TRBV7-9 and TRBJ2-2, with D unresolved. V was pared by 5 bases and J by 6 bases, with 10 bases between. Germline V gene sequence: CDR1 SEHNR, CDR2 FQNEAQ (reference sequence). The CDR3 runs to 13 residues.

This clonotype was seen more than once but under ten times. V gene TRBV30 combines with J gene TRBJ1-6; D ambiguous. The V end was cut by 2 bases, the J end by 0 bases, with 2 bases between. Germline values: CDR1 GTSNPN, CDR2 SVGIG (reference sequence). This CDR3 contains 13 residues. CDR3 DNA: TGTGCCTGGAGTAACTCCTATAATTCACCCCTCCACTTT. Translated: CAWSNSYNSPLHF.

This clonotype was observed a few times. The chain has TRBV7-3 and TRBJ2-3, with TRBD2 matching over 12 bases. The CDR3 contains 17 residues. The junction had 9 bases not matched to a gene; V was cut back by 5 bases and J by 3 bases. Germline-derived CDR1 and CDR2 are SGHTA and FQGTGA. The CDR3 sequence: CASSPRLAGDRTDTQYF. CDR3 bases: TGTGCCAGCAGCCCGCGACTAGCGGGGGATCGGACAGATACGCAGTATTTT.

The chain employs TRBV20-1 and TRBJ1-2; tentative D call: TRBD1 (6 bases). In germline, CDR1 is DFQATT, CDR2 SNEGSKA (reference sequence). CDR3 length: 14 amino acids. V lost 1 base and J lost 7, with 16 bases in between. This CDR3 is CSARGGAGAGGYTF. The CDR3 coding sequence is TGCAGTGCTAGAGGGGGCGCAGGGGCTGGTGGCTACACCTTC.

The chain carries TRBV9 and TRBJ1-2, with D hard to call. In germline, CDR1 is SGDLS, CDR2 YYNGEE. CDR3 size: 15 residues. Trimming removed 0 bases from V and 4 bases from J, with 13 bases in between. CDR3 amino acids: CASSVAGMEFYGYTF. For the CDR3, the DNA is TGTGCCAGCAGCGTAGCCGGGATGGAATTCTATGGCTACACCTTC. Using reference TRBV9 and TRBJ1-2 for the parts outside the CDR3, the full variable domain is DSGVTQTPKHLITATGQRVTLRCSPRSGDLSVYWYQQSLDQGLQFLIQYYNGEERAKGNILERFSAQQFPDLHSELNLSSLELGDSALYFCASSVAGMEFYGYTFGSGTRLTVV.

The chain uses TRBV6-1 and TRBJ2-7, with D unresolved. The CDR3 runs to 14 residues. The V end lost 4 bases, the J end lost 5 bases, and 15 bases lay between the germline ends. From germline, CDR1 is MNHNS and CDR2 SASEGT. CDR3: CASSGMTPTDEQYV. Written as DNA, the CDR3 is TGTGCCAGCAGTGGTATGACCCCTACCGACGAGCAGTACGTC.

This clonotype was found a few times. The chain combines TRBV20-1 with TRBJ2-7; D remains unclear. V lost 1 base and J lost 7, with 11 bases in between. Per germline, CDR1 DFQATT and CDR2 SNEGSKA (reference sequence). This CDR3 has 12 amino acids. In nucleotides, the CDR3 is TGCAGTGCTAGAGGTCTCGGCTTTGAGCAGTACGTC. It specifies CSARGLGFEQYV.

The chain combines TRBV20-1 with TRBJ2-5; the match to TRBD1 covers 8 bases. CDR1 is DFQATT, CDR2 SNEGSKA, per germline (reference sequence). The CDR3 sequence is 14 residues long. V shed 1 base and J 2 bases; nucleotides not matched to a gene: 3. CDR3 sequence (DNA): TGCAGTGCTAGAGGGGACAGGAGGCAAGAGACCCAGTACTTC. This translates into CSARGDRRQETQYF.

This clonotype was found a few times. The CDR3 bases are TGCGCCAGCAGCTTGGAAGGGACGGGTGAGCAGTTCTTC. Encoded protein: CASSLEGTGEQFF. This chain connects TRBV5-1 to TRBJ2-1; D assignment may be TRBD1 or TRBD2 (5 bases each). CDR3 length equals 13 residues. From germline, CDR1 is SGHRS and CDR2 YFSETQ. Trimming left V 0 bases short and J 9 bases short, with 10 bases between.